The sequence of this T cell receptor (beta chain) was determined in a study of blood T cells in healthy people across ages. Points from the study as a whole: More naive CD4+ cells and higher diversity marked long-lived donors relative to aged donors.

Germline CDR1 and CDR2: LGHNA and YNFKEQ. CDR3 length: 15 amino acids. V was pared by 1 base and J by 2 bases, with 10 bases between. Primers used in a second PCR of roughly 7 to 12 cycles were a sample-barcoded 5' primer and a J-beta primer mix. MiXCR, applied by TCRdb to the 5' RACE reads, yields one record per CDR3 protein. Seen here are about 650,000 distinct CDR3 sequences, under 65% observed once, and the top ten hold 13%. As for this clonotype: The antigen is not known.

The chain joins TRBV4-2 to TRBJ2-3; tentatively, D is TRBD2 (6 bases). Sequencing was performed on blood. This clonotype originated in a woman older than 75 in good health. The CDR3 here is CASSQGREPTDTQYF. As DNA, the CDR3 is TGTGCCAGCAGCCAAGGCCGGGAGCCCACAGATACGCAGTATTTT.